Below, 18 T cell receptor beta chains from the same sample are listed, as sequenced in a study of T-cell reconstitution after alpha-beta-depleted transplantation in children. Unique molecular identifiers were used in preparing the TCRbeta library. TCRdb reprocessed the PCR reads via MiXCR and lists one record per CDR3 protein. In the table there are under 850,000 distinct CDR3 sequences, around 14% of which are singletons. The sequenced sample was PBMCs, obtained before TCRalphabeta/CD19-depleted stem cell transplant. These TCRs come from a girl aged 2 to 9 with congenital amegakaryocytic thrombocytopenia, due to receive a stem cell transplant.

This clonotype was seen many times. The chain has TRBV14 and TRBJ2-1; TRBD2 matches at 8 bases. The ends lost 4 bases at V and 6 bases at J; junction bases unmatched: 11. The CDR3 is made up of 16 amino acids. Germline V gene lookup returns CDR1 SGHDN and CDR2 FVKESK. For the CDR3, the DNA is TGTGCCAGCAGCCTCTTAAGCCAGCGGGAGATCAATGAGCAGTTCTTC. Its translation: CASSLLSQREINEQFF.

This clonotype was counted between two and nine times. This chain uses TRBV20-1 with TRBJ2-1, with D hard to call. Germline CDR1 and CDR2: DFQATT and SNEGSKA (reference sequence). CDR3 size: 14 residues. The V and J ends lost 4 bases and 0 bases respectively, with 10 bases between them. Here the CDR3 reads CSAKKGLSYNEQFF. In DNA form, the CDR3 reads TGCAGTGCTAAGAAGGGCCTCTCCTACAATGAGCAGTTCTTC.

The sample holds many counts of this clonotype. The chain recombines TRBV5-1 with TRBJ2-3; tentatively, D is TRBD2 (5 bases). The germline gives CDR1 SGHRS, CDR2 YFSETQ. Trimming left V 7 bases short and J 3 bases short, with 21 bases between. The CDR3 covers 16 residues. CDR3 region: CASALGGSKATDTQYF. The DNA of the CDR3 is TGCGCCAGCGCCTTGGGTGGGAGTAAAGCGACAGATACGCAGTATTTT.

This clonotype was recorded many times. The rearrangement joins TRBV6-1 to TRBJ2-6; D is perhaps TRBD1 or TRBD2 (5 bases each). The germline V gene encodes CDR1 MNHNS and CDR2 SASEGT. V dropped 7 bases and J dropped 3 bases, with 13 bases sitting between them. The CDR3 spans 15 residues. The CDR3 loop is CASNQGVGGANVLTF. The CDR3 nucleotides are TGTGCCAGCAACCAGGGAGTAGGTGGGGCCAACGTCCTGACTTTC.

This clonotype was detected ten times or more. This chain joins TRBV6-5 and TRBJ2-7; maybe TRBD1 (5 bases). Trimming took off 2 bases at V and 2 bases at J, with 13 bases between the two ends. Germline V lookup: CDR1 MNHEY, CDR2 SVGAGI. This CDR3 spans 15 amino acids. The CDR3 coding sequence is TGTGCCAGCAGTTACGCAGGGTTTGGAGCCTACGAGCAGTACTTC. Protein sequence: CASSYAGFGAYEQYF.

The chain couples TRBV5-5 to TRBJ2-7, with 8 bases matching TRBD2. V was clipped by 0 bases and J by 2 bases; unmatched bases: 4. CDR1 is SGHKS, CDR2 YYEKEE, per germline (reference sequence). The CDR3 is made up of 15 amino acids. CDR3 DNA sequence: TGTGCCAGCAGCTTGGCGAGCGGGAGTGCCTACGAGCAGTACTTC. Translated, it gives CASSLASGSAYEQYF.

This clonotype was picked up a small number of times. This chain uses TRBV7-6 with TRBJ2-2; perhaps TRBD1 as D (6 bases). CDR1 is SGHVS and CDR2 is FNYEAQ in the germline V gene. CDR3 length: 16 residues. Trimming took off 0 bases at V and 5 bases at J, with 13 bases between the two ends. In DNA, the CDR3 is TGTGCCAGCAGCTTAGCGCCTGGGGGCGAAACCGGGGAGCTGTTTTTT. This encodes CASSLAPGGETGELFF.

This clonotype came up a few times. This chain uses TRBV2 with TRBJ2-2; possible D gene TRBD1, 6 bases. Germline CDR1 reads SNHLY; CDR2 reads FYNNEI. The CDR3 is 14 amino acids. Trimming stripped 6 bases from V and 7 bases from J, with 15 bases between. The CDR3 loop reads CASSGDIAHGELFF. The CDR3 coding sequence is TGTGCCAGCAGCGGGGACATAGCCCACGGGGAGCTGTTTTTT.

This clonotype was picked up a small number of times. The V and J genes are TRBV29-1 and TRBJ2-5, with D uncertain. Trimming shortened V by 5 bases and J by 6 bases, and 13 bases separated the two germline ends. The length of the CDR3 is 12 residues. The germline gives CDR1 SQVTM, CDR2 ANQGSEA. CDR3 nucleotide sequence: TGCAGCGTTCCAGGCGGCAGGAAGACCCAGTACTTC. Amino acid sequence: CSVPGGRKTQYF.

This clonotype has a count of ten or more. This chain uses TRBV12-3 or TRBV12-4 with TRBJ2-3, with D possibly TRBD1 on 6 matching bases. The CDR3 loop spans 12 amino acids. With 6 bases removed from V and 12 bases from J, the gap between germline ends came to 16 bases. The CDR3, as DNA: TGTGCCAGCAGCCTTAGGGGGTATCTTCAGTATTTT. Its protein product is CASSLRGYLQYF.

The sample holds one count of this clonotype. A much larger clone is a single base away; this may be a read error. CDR3 coding DNA: TGCGCCAGCAGCTGGGAGGGGCACTATGGCTACATCTTC. Residues: CASSWEGHYGYIF. The chain is built from TRBV4-1 and TRBJ1-2; a weak D match, TRBD1 (5 bases). CDR3 length equals 13 residues. Germline CDR1 and CDR2: MGHRA and YSYEKL.

This clonotype was observed at least ten times. This chain links TRBV11-2 with TRBJ2-1; perhaps TRBD1 as D (5 bases). The length of the CDR3 is 13 residues. CDR1 is SGHAT, CDR2 FQNNGV, per germline. V was clipped by 1 base and J by 6 bases, with 7 bases between them. CDR3 DNA: TGTGCCAGCAGCTTAGGACAGCCCAATGAGCAGTTCTTC. Protein: CASSLGQPNEQFF.

The chain is built from TRBV5-1 and TRBJ2-5, with D maybe TRBD2 (7 bases). The CDR3 runs 13 residues. Germline loops: CDR1 SGHRS, CDR2 YFSETQ. Trimming took 3 bases from V and 5 from J, leaving 11 bases between them. This CDR3 is CASSWTAGETQYF. CDR3 bases: TGCGCCAGCAGCTGGACAGCGGGGGAGACCCAGTACTTC.

J is TRBJ2-2 and V is TRBV5-1; 10 bases are a match to TRBD1. Germline V gives CDR1 SGHRS, CDR2 YFSETQ. The CDR3 runs 14 residues. Losses at the gene ends were 4 bases for V and 8 bases for J; bases not matched to a gene: 5. CDR3 bases: TGCGCCAGCAGCCCGACAGGGGGCCGAGGGGAGCTGTTTTTT. Translating gives CASSPTGGRGELFF.

V usage is TRBV12-3 or TRBV12-4 and J usage is TRBJ2-7, with D possibly TRBD1 on 6 matching bases. The CDR3 has 16 amino acids. Deletions cut 3 bases from V and 2 bases from J, with 17 bases between. CDR3 sequence reads: CASSLDTGLDTYEQYF. The DNA of the CDR3 is TGTGCCAGCAGTTTGGATACAGGGCTTGACACCTACGAGCAGTACTTC.

This clonotype was observed a few times. The rearrangement links TRBV28 to TRBJ1-1; D unclear. V was shortened by 8 bases and J by 3 bases, with 7 bases between the two germline ends. Germline V gives CDR1 MDHEN, CDR2 SYDVKM. This CDR3 region has 11 residues. CDR3 amino acids: CASEEDTEAFF. The CDR3 DNA reads as TGTGCCAGCGAGGAGGACACTGAAGCTTTCTTT.

This clonotype was counted at least ten times. The rearrangement uses TRBV5-1 and TRBJ2-1, with unresolved D. The CDR3 has 15 amino acids. Between the trimmed V and J ends, which lost 0 bases and 2 bases, there was a span of 9 bases. Looked up from germline, CDR1 is SGHRS and CDR2 is YFSETQ. Here the CDR3 reads CASSLGQEPYNEQFF. CDR3 bases: TGCGCCAGCAGCTTGGGTCAGGAACCCTACAATGAGCAGTTCTTC.

The gene calls are TRBV4-1 and TRBJ1-4; D call uncertain. The V end lost 0 bases, the J end lost 13 bases, and 6 bases lay between the germline ends. This CDR3 region has 11 residues. Germline assignment: CDR1 MGHRA and CDR2 YSYEKL. The CDR3 bases are TGCGCCAGCAGCCAAGAGGGAGGACTGTTTTTT. This codes for CASSQEGGLFF.